This T cell receptor beta chain was sequenced during a study of blood T cell repertoires in COVID-19. This CDR3 comprises 13 residues. V lost 4 bases to trimming and J lost 8 bases, with 12 bases between them. The germline gives CDR1 LNHDA, CDR2 SQIVND (reference sequence). Those designated as exposed participants met a COVID-19 case within 2 weeks before study entry. Using immunoSEQ multiplex PCR, the repertoire was profiled, and TCRdb retains in-frame clones only, with some absent. This table has over 350,000 clones, roughly nine tenths appearing once. The sample taken for sequencing was PBMCs or T cells enriched from blood (not recorded which). The chain carries TRBV19 and TRBJ2-1; D is ambiguous. The sequence came from a middle-aged woman who had been exposed to COVID-19. This CDR3 is CASSNRSSYEQFF. CDR3 nucleotides: TGTGCCAGTAGTAATCGTAGCTCGTATGAGCAGTTCTTC.